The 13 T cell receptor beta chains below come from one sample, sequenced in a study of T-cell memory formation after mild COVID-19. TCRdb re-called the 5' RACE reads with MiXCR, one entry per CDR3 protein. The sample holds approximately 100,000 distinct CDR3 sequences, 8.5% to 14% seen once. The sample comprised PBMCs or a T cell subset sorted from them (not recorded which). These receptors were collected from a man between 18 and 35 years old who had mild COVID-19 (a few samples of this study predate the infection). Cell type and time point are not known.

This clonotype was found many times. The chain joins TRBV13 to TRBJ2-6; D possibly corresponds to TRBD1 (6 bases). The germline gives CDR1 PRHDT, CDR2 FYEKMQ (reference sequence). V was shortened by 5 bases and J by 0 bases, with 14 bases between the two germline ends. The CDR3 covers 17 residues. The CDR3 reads CASSPRWDTSGANVLTF. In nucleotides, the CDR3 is TGTGCCAGCAGCCCTCGTTGGGACACCTCTGGGGCCAACGTCCTGACTTTC.

In nucleotides, the CDR3 is TGTGCCAGCAGCCAGGGTTTCCACGAGCAGTACGTC. As protein: CASSQGFHEQYV. The chain recombines TRBV28 with TRBJ2-7, with a possible D match to TRBD1 (5 bases). V shed 6 bases and J shed 5 bases, with 11 bases lying between them. CDR1 and CDR2 from the germline V gene are MDHEN and SYDVKM. This CDR3 is 12 amino acids long.

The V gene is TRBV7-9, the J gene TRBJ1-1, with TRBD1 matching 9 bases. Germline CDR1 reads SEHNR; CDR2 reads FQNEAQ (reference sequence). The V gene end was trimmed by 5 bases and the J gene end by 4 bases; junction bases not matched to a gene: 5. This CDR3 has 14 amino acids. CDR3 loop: CASSRDRDVTEAFF. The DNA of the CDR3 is TGTGCCAGCAGCCGGGACAGGGACGTCACTGAAGCTTTCTTT.

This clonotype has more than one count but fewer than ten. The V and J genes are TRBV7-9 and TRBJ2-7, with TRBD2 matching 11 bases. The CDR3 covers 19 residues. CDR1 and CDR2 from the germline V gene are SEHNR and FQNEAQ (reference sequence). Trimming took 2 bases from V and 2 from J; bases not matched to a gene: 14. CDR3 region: CASSLTGALAGGLTYEQYF. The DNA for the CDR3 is TGTGCCAGCAGCTTAACAGGGGCCCTAGCGGGGGGACTGACCTACGAGCAGTACTTC. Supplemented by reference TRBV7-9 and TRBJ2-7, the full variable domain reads DTGVSQNPRHKITKRGQNVTFRCDPISEHNRLYWYRQTLGQGPEFLTYFQNEAQLEKSRLLSDRFSAERPKGSFSTLEIQRTEQGDSAMYLCASSLTGALAGGLTYEQYFGPGTRLTVT.

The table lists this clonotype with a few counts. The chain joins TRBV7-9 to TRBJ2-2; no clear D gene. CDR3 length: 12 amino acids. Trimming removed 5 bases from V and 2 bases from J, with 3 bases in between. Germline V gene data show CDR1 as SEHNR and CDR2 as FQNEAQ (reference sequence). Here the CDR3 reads CASSKNTGELFF. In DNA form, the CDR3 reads TGTGCCAGCAGCAAAAACACCGGGGAGCTGTTTTTT.

The CDR3 spells CASSLGGSSYNSPLHF. CDR3 DNA: TGTGCCAGCAGTTTAGGTGGTAGCTCCTATAATTCACCCCTCCACTTT. The chain carries TRBV12-3 or TRBV12-4 and TRBJ1-6; D uncertain. Trimming stripped 1 base from V and 0 bases from J, with 7 bases between. This CDR3 is 16 amino acids long.

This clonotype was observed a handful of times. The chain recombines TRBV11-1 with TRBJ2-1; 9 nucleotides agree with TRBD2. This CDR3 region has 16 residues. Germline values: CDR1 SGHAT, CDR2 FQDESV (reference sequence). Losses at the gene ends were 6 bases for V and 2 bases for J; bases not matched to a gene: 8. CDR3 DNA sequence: TGTGCCAGCAGATCAGGGAGCGGGGGGACCTACAATGAGCAGTTCTTC. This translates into CASRSGSGGTYNEQFF.

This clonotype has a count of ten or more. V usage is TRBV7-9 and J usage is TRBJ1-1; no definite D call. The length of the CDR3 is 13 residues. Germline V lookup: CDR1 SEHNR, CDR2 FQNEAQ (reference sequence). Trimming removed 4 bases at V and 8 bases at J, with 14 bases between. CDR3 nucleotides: TGTGCCAGCAGCTCAACCCTTACGGGGGAAGCTTTCTTT. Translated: CASSSTLTGEAFF. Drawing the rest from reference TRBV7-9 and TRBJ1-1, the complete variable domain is DTGVSQNPRHKITKRGQNVTFRCDPISEHNRLYWYRQTLGQGPEFLTYFQNEAQLEKSRLLSDRFSAERPKGSFSTLEIQRTEQGDSAMYLCASSSTLTGEAFFGQGTRLTVV.

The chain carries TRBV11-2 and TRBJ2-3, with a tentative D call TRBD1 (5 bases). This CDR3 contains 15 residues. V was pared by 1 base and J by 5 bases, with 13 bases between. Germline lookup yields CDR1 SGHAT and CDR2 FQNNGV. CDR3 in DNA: TGTGCCAGCAGCTTAGGGTCCAGGGCCGAAGATACGCAGTATTTT. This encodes CASSLGSRAEDTQYF.

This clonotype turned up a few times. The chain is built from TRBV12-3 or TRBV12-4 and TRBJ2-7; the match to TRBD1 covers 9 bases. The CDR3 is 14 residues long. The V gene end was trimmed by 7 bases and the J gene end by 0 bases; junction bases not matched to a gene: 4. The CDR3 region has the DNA TGTGCCAGCAATCAACAGGGGGCCTCCTACGAGCAGTACGTC. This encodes CASNQQGASYEQYV.

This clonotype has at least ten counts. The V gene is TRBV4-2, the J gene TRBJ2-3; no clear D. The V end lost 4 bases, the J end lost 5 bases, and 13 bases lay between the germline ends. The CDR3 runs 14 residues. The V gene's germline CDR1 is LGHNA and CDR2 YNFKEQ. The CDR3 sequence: CASSPTEERDTQYF. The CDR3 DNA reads TGTGCCAGCAGCCCCACAGAGGAGAGAGATACGCAGTATTTT.

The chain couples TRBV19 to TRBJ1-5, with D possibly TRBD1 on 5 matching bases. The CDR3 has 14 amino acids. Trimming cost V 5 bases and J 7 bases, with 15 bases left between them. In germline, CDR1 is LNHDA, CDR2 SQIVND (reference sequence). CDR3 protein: CASSRGTPTQPQHF. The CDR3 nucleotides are TGTGCCAGTAGTCGGGGGACTCCGACCCAGCCCCAGCATTTT.

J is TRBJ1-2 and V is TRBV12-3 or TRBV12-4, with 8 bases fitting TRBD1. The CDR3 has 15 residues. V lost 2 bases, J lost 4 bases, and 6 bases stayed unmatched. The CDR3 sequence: CASSLSLTGVYGYTF. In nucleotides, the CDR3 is TGTGCCAGCAGTTTATCGTTGACAGGGGTCTATGGCTACACCTTC.